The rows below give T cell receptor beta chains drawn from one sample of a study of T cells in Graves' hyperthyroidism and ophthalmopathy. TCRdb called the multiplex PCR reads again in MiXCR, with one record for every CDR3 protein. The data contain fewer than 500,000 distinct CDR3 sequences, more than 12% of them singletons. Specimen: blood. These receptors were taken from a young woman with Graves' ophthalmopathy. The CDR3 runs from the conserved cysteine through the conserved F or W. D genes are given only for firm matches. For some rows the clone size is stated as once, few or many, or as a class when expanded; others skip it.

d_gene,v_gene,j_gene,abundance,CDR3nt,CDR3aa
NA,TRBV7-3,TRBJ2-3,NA,TGTGCCAGCAGCTTAACTCCGGGGCCCCCCACAGATACGCAGTATTTT,CASSLTPGPPTDTQYF
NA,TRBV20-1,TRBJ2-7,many,TGCAGTGCGAGTAGTGGGGGGGGCCGGTACGAGCAGTACTTC,CSASSGGGRYEQYF
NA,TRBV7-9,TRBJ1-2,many,TGTGCCAGCAGCTTCATGGCTAACTATGGCTACACCTTC,CASSFMANYGYTF
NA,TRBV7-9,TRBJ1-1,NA,TGTGCCAGCAGCTACAAATACACTGAAGCTTTCTTT,CASSYKYTEAFF
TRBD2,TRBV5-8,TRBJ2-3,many,TGTGCCAGCAGCTTCTTAGCGGGGGCCCGCACAGATACGCAGTATTTT,CASSFLAGARTDTQYF
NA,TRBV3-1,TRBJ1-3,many,TGTGCCAGCAGCCAAAGGTGGGGTAACGGAAACACCATATATTTT,CASSQRWGNGNTIYF
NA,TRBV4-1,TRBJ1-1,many,TGCGCCAGCAGCCAAGGACCGCTGAACACTGAAGCTTTCTTT,CASSQGPLNTEAFF
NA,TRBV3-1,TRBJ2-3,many,TGTGCCAGCAGCCAACCCGGGTTCACAGATACGCAGTATTTT,CASSQPGFTDTQYF
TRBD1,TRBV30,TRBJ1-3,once,TGTGCCTGGAGAGAACCGGGACAGAGTGGAGACACCATATATTTT,CAWREPGQSGDTIYF
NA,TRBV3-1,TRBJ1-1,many,TGTGCCAGCAGCCAAAGGACAGTGAACACTGAAGCTTTCTTT,CASSQRTVNTEAFF
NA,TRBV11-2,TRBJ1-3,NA,TGTGCCAGCACCGTACAGGGAACTGGAAACACCATATATTTT,CASTVQGTGNTIYF
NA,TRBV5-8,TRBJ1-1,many,TGTGCCAGCAGTTTGCCCCCCAGCCGTAGGAACACTGAAGCTTTCTTT,CASSLPPSRRNTEAFF
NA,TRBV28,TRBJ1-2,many,TGTGCCAGCACCCAACTTTACAGGGAGGGCGGCTACACCTTC,CASTQLYREGGYTF
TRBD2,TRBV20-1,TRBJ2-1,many,TGCAGTGCGTTGGCGGGGGGAGGCTATGAGCAGTTCTTC,CSALAGGGYEQFF
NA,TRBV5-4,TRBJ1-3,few,TGTGCCAGCAGCACGTCGGGGACCTTTCTAGACACCATATATTTT,CASSTSGTFLDTIYF
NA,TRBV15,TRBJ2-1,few,TGTGCCACCAGCAGAGATCGGAGGGTTGGCAATGAGCAGTTCTTC,CATSRDRRVGNEQFF
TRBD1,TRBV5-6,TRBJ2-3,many,TGTGCCAGCAGCATCGGACAGGGGATCGGAACGCAGTATTTT,CASSIGQGIGTQYF
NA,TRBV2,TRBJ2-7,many,TGTGCCAGCACTAAGGCAGGGAGCTCCTACGAGCAGTACTTC,CASTKAGSSYEQYF
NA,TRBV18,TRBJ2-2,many,TGTGCCAGCTCCCCAGGGCCCTCGAACACCGGGGAGCTGTTTTTT,CASSPGPSNTGELFF
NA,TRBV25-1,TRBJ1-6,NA,TGTGCCAGCAGTGATCCCTCAGGTGGTAATTCACCCCTCCACTTT,CASSDPSGGNSPLHF
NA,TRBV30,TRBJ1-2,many,TGTGCCTGGATGCCAGGAATATATGGCTACACCTTC,CAWMPGIYGYTF
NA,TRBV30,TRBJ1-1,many,TGTGCCTGGGGTCGCCTCCGAGGGAACACTGAAGCTTTCTTT,CAWGRLRGNTEAFF
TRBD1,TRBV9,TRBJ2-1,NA,TGTGCCAGCAGCTTCGGACAGGGAATCTACAATGAGCAGTTCTTC,CASSFGQGIYNEQFF
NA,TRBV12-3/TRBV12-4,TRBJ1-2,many,TGTGCCAGCAGTTATGGGGATCCACTCTATGGCTACACCTTC,CASSYGDPLYGYTF
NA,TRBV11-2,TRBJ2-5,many,TGTGCCAGCAGCCGTTCAGGGGTGGGGAGAGAGACCCAGTACTTC,CASSRSGVGRETQYF
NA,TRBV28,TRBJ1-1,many,TGTGCCAGCAGTCGTACCTGGGGCACTGAAGCTTTCTTT,CASSRTWGTEAFF
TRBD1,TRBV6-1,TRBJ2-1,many,TGTGCCAGCAGTGTCGGACAGGGGTCCAACAATGAGCAGTTCTTC,CASSVGQGSNNEQFF
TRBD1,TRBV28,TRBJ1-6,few,TGTGCCAGCAGTATCCTGGGACAGAAAAATTCACCCCTCCACTTT,CASSILGQKNSPLHF
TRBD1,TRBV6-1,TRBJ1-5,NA,TGTGCCAGCAGACCCGGGACAGGACCATCACAGCCCCAGCATTTT,CASRPGTGPSQPQHF
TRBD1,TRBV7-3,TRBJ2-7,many,TGTGCCAGCAGCAGGGGGACAGGGCAGTCCTACGAGCAGTACTTC,CASSRGTGQSYEQYF
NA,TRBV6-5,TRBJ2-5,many,TGTGCCAGCAGTTACAGAGAAGCTCAAGAGACCCAGTACTTC,CASSYREAQETQYF
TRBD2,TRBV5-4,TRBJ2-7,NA,TGTGCCAGCAGCTCCCCACTGGGAGCGGGGGAAACCTACGAGCAGCACTTC,CASSSPLGAGETYEQHF
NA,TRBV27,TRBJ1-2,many,TGTGCCAGCAGACCCTTGTACAGGGTGGATGGCTACACCTTC,CASRPLYRVDGYTF
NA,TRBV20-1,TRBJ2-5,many,TGCAGTGCTTCGCCGGGCCTAGGAGAGACCCAGTACTTC,CSASPGLGETQYF
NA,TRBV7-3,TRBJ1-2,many,TGTGCCAGCAGCTTATTCGGAGAGCATGGCTACACCTTC,CASSLFGEHGYTF
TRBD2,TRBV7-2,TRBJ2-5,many,TGTGCCAGCAGACGGACTAGCGGGGGGCCCCAGACCCAGTACTTC,CASRRTSGGPQTQYF
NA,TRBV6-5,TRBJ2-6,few,TGTGCCAGCAGTTACTCGAAGGTTTCGGGGGCCAACGTCCTGACTTTC,CASSYSKVSGANVLTF
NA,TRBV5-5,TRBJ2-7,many,TGTGCCAGCAGCCGAGCGGAGGTGGGGATTCTGGACGAGCAGTACTTC,CASSRAEVGILDEQYF
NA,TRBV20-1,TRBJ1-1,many,TGCAGTGCCGGAGGGGCGCAAGGGCTCATTGAAGCTTTCTTT,CSAGGAQGLIEAFF
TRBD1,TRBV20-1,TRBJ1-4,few,TGCAGTGCTCCAGCGGGACAGGGTACAACTAATGAAAAACTGTTTTTT,CSAPAGQGTTNEKLFF
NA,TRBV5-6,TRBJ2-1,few,TGTGCCAGCAGCTTGGTTGGGAGAGTAAGCTCCTACAATGAGCAGTTCTTC,CASSLVGRVSSYNEQFF
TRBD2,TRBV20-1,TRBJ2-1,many,TGCAGTGCTAGAAATCGAGCGGGGGTCTACAATGAGCAGTTCTTC,CSARNRAGVYNEQFF
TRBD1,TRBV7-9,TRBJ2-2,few,TGTGCCAGCAGCTTAAAACGGCTGGACAGGGGGCTGACCGGGGAGCTGTTTTTT,CASSLKRLDRGLTGELFF
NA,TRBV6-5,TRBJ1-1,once,TGTGCCAGCAAGTTAACCGGGACTCCAACCTATATGAACACTGAAGCTTTCTTT,CASKLTGTPTYMNTEAFF
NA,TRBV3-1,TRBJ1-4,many,TGTGCCAGCAGCCAAGCGTCCACAGGGCTAGGGGGAAAACTGTTTTTT,CASSQASTGLGGKLFF
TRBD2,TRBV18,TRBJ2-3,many,TGTGCCAGCTCACCAGGGACTAGCAGTGTCACAGATACGCAGTATTTT,CASSPGTSSVTDTQYF
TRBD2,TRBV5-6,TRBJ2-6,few,TGTGCCAGCAGCCCCCTGACTAGCGGGGGGCTCTCTGGGGCCAACGTCCTGACTTTC,CASSPLTSGGLSGANVLTF
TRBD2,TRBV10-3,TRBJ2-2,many,TGTGCCGTCAATCAAAGAGGGACTAGCGGGGGGAACACCGGGGAGCTGTTTTTT,CAVNQRGTSGGNTGELFF